These 5 T cell receptor beta chains came from one sample sequenced in a study of blood T cell repertoires in COVID-19. This table comes from immunoSEQ multiplex PCR, and its TCRdb copy is limited to in-frame clones, with some not included. The repertoire consists of around 250,000 clones, with around 84% occurring once and the leading ten covering roughly 4%. Sequenced input: PBMCs or T cells enriched from blood (not recorded which). The source of these receptors is a man aged 25 to 40 with acute COVID-19.

This clone was counted a few times. The chain is built from TRBV7-8 and TRBJ2-7; D is perhaps TRBD2 (6 bases). This CDR3 has 14 amino acids. V shed 3 bases and J shed 4 bases, with 13 bases lying between them. The germline gives CDR1 SGHVS, CDR2 FQNEAQ. The CDR3 sequence: CASSLGDSRYEQYV. CDR3 coding DNA: TGTGCCAGCAGCTTGGGGGACTCCAGGTACGAGCAGTACGTC.

V is TRBV15 and J is TRBJ1-2; 8 nucleotides line up with TRBD1. The CDR3 has 14 residues. CDR1 and CDR2 from the germline V gene are LNHNV and YYDKDF (reference sequence). Trimming cost V 2 bases and J 8 bases; bases outside gene matches: 7. The DNA for the CDR3 is TGTGCCACCAGCAGAACAGGGGGTCGGGGCGGCTACACCTTC. Translated: CATSRTGGRGGYTF.

The chain is built from TRBV18 and TRBJ1-1; D is unresolved. V shed 3 bases and J shed 0 bases, with 5 bases lying between them. The CDR3 totals 13 residues. The germline V gene encodes CDR1 KGHSH and CDR2 LQKENI. CDR3 in amino acids: CASSPQVNTEAFF. The CDR3 coding sequence is TGTGCCAGCTCACCTCAGGTGAACACTGAAGCTTTCTTT.

The chain couples TRBV19 to TRBJ2-1; D is perhaps TRBD1 (5 bases). Germline V gene lookup returns CDR1 LNHDA and CDR2 SQIVND (reference sequence). The CDR3 loop spans 11 amino acids. Trimming removed 4 bases at V and 15 bases at J, with 13 bases between. The CDR3 region is CASSRGGFWFF. The CDR3 coding sequence is TGTGCCAGTAGTAGGGGCGGATTTTGGTTCTTC.

The chain is built from TRBV19 and TRBJ2-2; 10 bases fit TRBD2. CDR3 size: 17 residues. Trimming removed 5 bases from V and 3 bases from J; junction bases left unmatched: 9. Germline V gene lookup returns CDR1 LNHDA and CDR2 SQIVND (reference sequence). The CDR3, as DNA: TGTGCCAGTAGTCCAGGACTAGCGGTGAGGGACACCGGGGAGCTGTTTTTT. Its translation: CASSPGLAVRDTGELFF.